These 8 T cell receptor beta chains were sequenced from one sample in a study of blood T cell repertoires in COVID-19. The repertoire was sequenced with immunoSEQ multiplex PCR; TCRdb's copy has only in-frame clones and lacks some. The sample yields 200,000 or so clones, around nine tenths seen once. Input material: peripheral blood. The origin of the receptors is a woman aged 60-75 years with acute or convalescent COVID-19.

The rearrangement uses TRBV5-1 and TRBJ1-6; tentative D call: TRBD1 (6 bases). Trimming removed 4 bases from V and 7 bases from J, with 15 bases in between. The CDR3 extends over 15 amino acids. The germline CDR1 and CDR2 sequences are SGHRS and YFSETQ. CDR3 DNA: TGCGCCAGCAGCCTGAACAGGGTACAAAATTCACCCCTCCACTTT. It specifies CASSLNRVQNSPLHF.

The rearrangement links TRBV6-5 to TRBJ1-6, with no clear D. CDR3 size: 12 residues. Germline V gene data show CDR1 as MNHEY and CDR2 as SVGAGI. Trimming shortened V by 4 bases and J by 7 bases, and 5 bases separated the two germline ends. The DNA for the CDR3 is TGTGCCAGCAGTTTCAGGAATTCACCCCTCCACTTT. Protein product: CASSFRNSPLHF.

This rearrangement joins TRBV19 to TRBJ2-7; 7 bases are a match to TRBD2. V lost 2 bases, J lost 2 bases, and 9 bases stayed unmatched. This CDR3 spans 16 amino acids. The germline gives CDR1 LNHDA, CDR2 SQIVND (reference sequence). The CDR3 protein is CASSIFGGTQAYEQYF. Here the CDR3 DNA reads TGTGCCAGTAGTATATTCGGGGGGACGCAAGCCTACGAGCAGTACTTC.

The chain combines TRBV21-1 with TRBJ2-3; TRBD1 reflects the table's D call only, with no check against the DNA. TRBV21-1 is classified as a pseudogene. The CDR3 runs to 15 residues. CDR3 amino acids: CASSKLGQGTDTQYF. The DNA of the CDR3 is TGTGCCAGCAGCAAATTGGGACAGGGCACAGATACGCAGTATTTT.

The chain has TRBV24-1 and TRBJ2-3, with 14 bases aligning to TRBD2. The CDR3 runs to 21 residues. Germline V gene sequence: CDR1 KGHDR, CDR2 SFDVKD. J gave up 2 bases and V 1 base, and 13 bases lay outside the gene matches. The CDR3 spells CATSDFRPPGLAGAHTDTQYF. For the CDR3, the DNA is TGTGCCACCAGTGATTTTCGGCCACCGGGACTAGCGGGAGCCCACACAGATACGCAGTATTTT.

The V call is TRBV27, the J call TRBJ1-1; D is ambiguous. CDR3 length equals 13 residues. The germline V gene has CDR1 MNHEY and CDR2 SMNVEV (reference sequence). Trimming left V 5 bases short and J 2 bases short, with 9 bases between. The CDR3 DNA reads TGTGCCAGCAGTCCCAGGATAAACACTGAAGCTTTCTTT. Protein sequence: CASSPRINTEAFF.

V gene TRBV3-1 (or the pseudogene TRBV3-2) combines with J gene TRBJ2-3, with 9 bases lining up with TRBD2. V shed 6 bases, J shed 1 base, and the junction held 8 bases outside the gene matches. CDR3 length: 16 amino acids. Germline V gives CDR1 LGHDT, CDR2 YNNKEL (reference sequence). The CDR3 here is CASSRGGGGGTDTQYF. The CDR3 nucleotides are TGTGCCAGCAGTCGTGGCGGGGGGGGAGGCACAGATACGCAGTATTTT.

The chain employs TRBV5-1 and TRBJ1-6, with 11 bases matching TRBD1. V lost 0 bases to trimming and J lost 12 bases; unmatched junction nucleotides: 5. There are 15 residues in the CDR3. Germline V CDR1 and CDR2: SGHRS, YFSETQ. This chain's CDR3 is CASSLDRTGGKPLHF. The CDR3 nucleotides are TGCGCCAGCAGCTTGGATAGGACAGGGGGCAAACCCCTCCACTTT.